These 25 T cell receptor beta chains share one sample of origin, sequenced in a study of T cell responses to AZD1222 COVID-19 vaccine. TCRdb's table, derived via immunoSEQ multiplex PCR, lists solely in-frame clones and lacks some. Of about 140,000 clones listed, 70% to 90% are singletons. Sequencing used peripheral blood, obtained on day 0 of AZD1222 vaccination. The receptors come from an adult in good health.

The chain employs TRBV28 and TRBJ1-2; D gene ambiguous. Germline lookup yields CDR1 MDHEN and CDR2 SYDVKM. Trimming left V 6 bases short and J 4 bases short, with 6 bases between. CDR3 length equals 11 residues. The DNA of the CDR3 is TGTGCCAGCAGGGCATTCTATGGCTACACCTTC. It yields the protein CASRAFYGYTF.

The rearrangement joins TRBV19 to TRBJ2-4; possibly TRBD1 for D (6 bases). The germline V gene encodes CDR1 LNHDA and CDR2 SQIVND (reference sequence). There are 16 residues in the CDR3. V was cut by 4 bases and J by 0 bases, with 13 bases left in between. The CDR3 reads CASSNGQTLAKNIQYF. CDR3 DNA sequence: TGTGCCAGTAGTAACGGACAGACGCTAGCCAAAAACATTCAGTACTTC.

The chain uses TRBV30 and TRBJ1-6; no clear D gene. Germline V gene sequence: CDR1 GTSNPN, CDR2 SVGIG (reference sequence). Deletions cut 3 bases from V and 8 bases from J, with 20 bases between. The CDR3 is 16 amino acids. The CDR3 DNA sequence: TGTGCCTGGAGCTTCACCACCGGGTCCCAATATTCACCCCTCCACTTT. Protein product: CAWSFTTGSQYSPLHF.

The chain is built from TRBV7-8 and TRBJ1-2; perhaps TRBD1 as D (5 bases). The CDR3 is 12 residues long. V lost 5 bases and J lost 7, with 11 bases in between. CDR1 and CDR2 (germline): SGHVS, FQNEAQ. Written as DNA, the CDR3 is TGTGCCAGCAGCCCCTTTCAGGGTGGCTACACCTTC. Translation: CASSPFQGGYTF.

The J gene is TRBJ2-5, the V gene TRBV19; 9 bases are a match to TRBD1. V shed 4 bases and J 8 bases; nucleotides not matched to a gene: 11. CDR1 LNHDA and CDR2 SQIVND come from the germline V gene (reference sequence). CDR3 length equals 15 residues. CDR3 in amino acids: CASSKTGGRITTQYF. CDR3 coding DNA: TGTGCCAGTAGTAAGACAGGGGGGCGAATTACTACCCAGTACTTC.

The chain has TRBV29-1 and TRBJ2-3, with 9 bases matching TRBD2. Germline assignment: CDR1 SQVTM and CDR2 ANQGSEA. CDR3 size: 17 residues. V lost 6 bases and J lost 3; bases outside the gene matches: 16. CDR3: CSVKKTGLAGSTDTQYF. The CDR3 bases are TGCAGCGTCAAAAAAACAGGGCTAGCGGGGAGTACAGATACGCAGTATTTT.

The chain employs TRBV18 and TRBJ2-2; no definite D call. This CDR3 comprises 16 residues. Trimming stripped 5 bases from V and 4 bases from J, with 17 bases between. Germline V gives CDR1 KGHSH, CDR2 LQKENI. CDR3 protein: CASSMAGVGSTGELFF. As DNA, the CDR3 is TGTGCCAGCTCAATGGCTGGCGTCGGGTCCACCGGGGAGCTGTTTTTT.

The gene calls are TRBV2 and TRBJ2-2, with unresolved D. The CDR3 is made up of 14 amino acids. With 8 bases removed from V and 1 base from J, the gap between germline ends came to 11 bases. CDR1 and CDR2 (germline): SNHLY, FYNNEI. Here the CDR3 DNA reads TGTGCCAGCCACCGGGCCGAGAACACCGGGGAGCTGTTTTTT. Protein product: CASHRAENTGELFF.

CDR3 coding DNA: TGCGCCAGCAGCTCGAGGGAAATGAACACTGAAGCTTTCTTT. This codes for CASSSREMNTEAFF. This rearrangement joins TRBV5-1 to TRBJ1-1; D not certain. This CDR3 has 14 residues. Germline-derived CDR1 and CDR2 are SGHRS and YFSETQ. V dropped 3 bases and J dropped 0 bases, with 9 bases sitting between them.

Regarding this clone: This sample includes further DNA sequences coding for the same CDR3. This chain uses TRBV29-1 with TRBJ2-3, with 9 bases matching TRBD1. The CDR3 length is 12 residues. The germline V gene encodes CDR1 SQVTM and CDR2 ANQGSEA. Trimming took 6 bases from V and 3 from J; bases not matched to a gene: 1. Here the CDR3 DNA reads TGCAGCGTGGGGACAGGGACAGATACGCAGTATTTT. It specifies CSVGTGTDTQYF.

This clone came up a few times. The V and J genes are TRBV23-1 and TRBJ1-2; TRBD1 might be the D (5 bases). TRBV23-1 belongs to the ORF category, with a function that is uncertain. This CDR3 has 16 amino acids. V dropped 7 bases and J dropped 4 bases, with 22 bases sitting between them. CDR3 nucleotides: TGCGCCAGCATACCAAGGGGCGCGGGACGGGGCTATGGCTACACCTTC. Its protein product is CASIPRGAGRGYGYTF.

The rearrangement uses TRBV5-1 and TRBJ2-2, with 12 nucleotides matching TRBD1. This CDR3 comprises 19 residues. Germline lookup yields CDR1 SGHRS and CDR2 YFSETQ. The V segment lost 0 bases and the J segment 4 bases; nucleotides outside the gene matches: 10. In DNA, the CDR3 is TGCGCCAGCAGCTTGGCCAGGGGGACAGGGGGCGCGGGCACCGGGGAGCTGTTTTTT. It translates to CASSLARGTGGAGTGELFF.

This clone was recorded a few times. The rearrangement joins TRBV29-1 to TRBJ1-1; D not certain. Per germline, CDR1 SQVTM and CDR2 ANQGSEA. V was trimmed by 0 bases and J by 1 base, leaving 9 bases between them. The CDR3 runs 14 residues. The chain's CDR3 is CSVEDPGRNTEAFF. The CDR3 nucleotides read TGCAGCGTTGAAGATCCGGGCCGGAACACTGAAGCTTTCTTT.

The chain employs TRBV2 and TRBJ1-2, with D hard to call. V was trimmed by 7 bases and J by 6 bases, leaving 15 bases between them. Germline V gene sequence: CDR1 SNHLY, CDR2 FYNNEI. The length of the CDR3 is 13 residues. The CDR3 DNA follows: TGTGCCAGCAAACTGGTTAGAAGTGATGGCTACACCTTC. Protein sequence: CASKLVRSDGYTF.

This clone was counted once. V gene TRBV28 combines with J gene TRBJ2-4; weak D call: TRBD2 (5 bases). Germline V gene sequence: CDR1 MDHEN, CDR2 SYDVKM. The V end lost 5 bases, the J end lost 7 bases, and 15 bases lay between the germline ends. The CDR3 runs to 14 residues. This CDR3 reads CASSTRIRINIQYF. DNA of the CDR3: TGTGCCAGCAGTACTAGGATCCGGATTAACATTCAGTACTTC.

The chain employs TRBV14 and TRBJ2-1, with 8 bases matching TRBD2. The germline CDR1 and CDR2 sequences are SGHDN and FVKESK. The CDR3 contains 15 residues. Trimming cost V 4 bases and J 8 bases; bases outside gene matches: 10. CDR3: CASSLGGTRGYEQFF. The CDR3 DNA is TGTGCCAGCAGCCTAGGGGGGACTAGAGGCTATGAGCAGTTCTTC.

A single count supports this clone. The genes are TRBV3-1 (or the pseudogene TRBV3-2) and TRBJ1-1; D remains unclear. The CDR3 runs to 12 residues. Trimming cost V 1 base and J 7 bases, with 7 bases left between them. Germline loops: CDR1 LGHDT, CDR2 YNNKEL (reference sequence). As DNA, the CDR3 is TGTGCCAGCAGCCAAGTCGGGGTTGAAGCTTTCTTT. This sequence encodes CASSQVGVEAFF.

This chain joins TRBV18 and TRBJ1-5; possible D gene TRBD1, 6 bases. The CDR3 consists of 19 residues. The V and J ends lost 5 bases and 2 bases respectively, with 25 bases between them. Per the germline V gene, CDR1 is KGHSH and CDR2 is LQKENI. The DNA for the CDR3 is TGTGCCAGCTCATCACTATCGGCGGGGGGCGGATTTGGCAATCAGCCCCAGCATTTT. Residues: CASSSLSAGGGFGNQPQHF.

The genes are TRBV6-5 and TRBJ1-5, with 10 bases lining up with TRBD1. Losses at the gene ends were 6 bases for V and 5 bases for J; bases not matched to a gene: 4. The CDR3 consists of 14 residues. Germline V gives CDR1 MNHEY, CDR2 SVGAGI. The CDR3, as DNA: TGTGCCAGCAGCTTGGGACAGGGGCATCAGCCCCAGCATTTT. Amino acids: CASSLGQGHQPQHF.

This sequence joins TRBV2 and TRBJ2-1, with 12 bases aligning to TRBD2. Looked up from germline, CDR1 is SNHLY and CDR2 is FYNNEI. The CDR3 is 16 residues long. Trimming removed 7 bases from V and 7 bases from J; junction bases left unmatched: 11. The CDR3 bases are TGTGCCAGCATGAGCGTGACTAGCGGGAGACCTAATGAGCAGTTCTTC. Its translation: CASMSVTSGRPNEQFF.

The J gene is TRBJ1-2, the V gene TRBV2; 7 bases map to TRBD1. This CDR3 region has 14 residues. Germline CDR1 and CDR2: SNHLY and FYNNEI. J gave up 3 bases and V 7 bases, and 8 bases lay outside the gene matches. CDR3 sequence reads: CASTSQGGYYGYTF. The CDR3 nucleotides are TGTGCCAGCACGAGTCAGGGGGGCTACTATGGCTACACCTTC.

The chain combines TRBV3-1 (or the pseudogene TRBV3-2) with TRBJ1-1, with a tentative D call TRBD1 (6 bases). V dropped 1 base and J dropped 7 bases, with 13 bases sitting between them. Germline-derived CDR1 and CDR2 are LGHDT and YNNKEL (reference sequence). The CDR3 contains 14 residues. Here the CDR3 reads CASSQVQGIGEAFF. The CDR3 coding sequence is TGTGCCAGCAGCCAAGTTCAGGGGATTGGTGAAGCTTTCTTT.

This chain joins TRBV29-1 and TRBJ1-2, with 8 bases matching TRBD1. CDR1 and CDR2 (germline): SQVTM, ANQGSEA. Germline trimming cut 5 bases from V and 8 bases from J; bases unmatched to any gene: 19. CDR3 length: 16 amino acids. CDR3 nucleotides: TGCAGCGTTTACATATTCGGACAGGGAGGGTCGAGAGGCTACACCTTC. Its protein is CSVYIFGQGGSRGYTF.

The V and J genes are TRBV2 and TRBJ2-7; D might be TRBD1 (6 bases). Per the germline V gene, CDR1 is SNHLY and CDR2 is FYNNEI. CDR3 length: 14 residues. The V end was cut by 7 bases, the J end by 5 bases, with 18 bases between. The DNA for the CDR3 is TGTGCCAGCATCGACGAACAGGGTTTAAACGAGCAGTACTTC. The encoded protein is CASIDEQGLNEQYF.

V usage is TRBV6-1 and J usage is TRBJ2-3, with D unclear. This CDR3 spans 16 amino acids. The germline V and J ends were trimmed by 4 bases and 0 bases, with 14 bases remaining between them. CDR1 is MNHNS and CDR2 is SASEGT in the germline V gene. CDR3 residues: CASSVFEAASTDTQYF. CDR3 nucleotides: TGTGCCAGCAGTGTTTTCGAGGCAGCTAGCACAGATACGCAGTATTTT.